What follows are 15 T cell receptor beta chains derived from one specimen sequenced in a study of identical twins. Using its own MiXCR run on the 5' RACE reads, TCRdb lists one record per CDR3 protein. This sample has fewer than 900,000 distinct CDR3 sequences, with roughly 20% found just once. The data also belong to a second study, concerning T cells expressing NK-cell markers.

Sequencing input: PBMCs. Every receptor here comes from a woman under 30 in good health.

The gene calls are TRBV20-1 and TRBJ2-3, with a tentative D call TRBD2 (6 bases). V shed 6 bases and J shed 6 bases, with 19 bases lying between them. The CDR3 runs 14 residues. The germline CDR1 and CDR2 sequences are DFQATT and SNEGSKA (reference sequence). The DNA for the CDR3 is TGCAGTGCCCCCAAAGGGCGGGGTAGGGATACGCAGTATTTT. It codes for CSAPKGRGRDTQYF.

The CDR3 protein is CSAPTTSGGRWADTQYF. CDR3 coding DNA: TGCAGTGCCCCTACCACTAGCGGGGGCCGTTGGGCAGATACGCAGTATTTT. J is TRBJ2-3 and V is TRBV20-1; 11 bases align to TRBD2. The ends lost 6 bases at V and 4 bases at J; junction bases unmatched: 15. CDR3 length: 17 residues. CDR1 and CDR2 from the germline V gene are DFQATT and SNEGSKA (reference sequence).

The table lists this clonotype with many counts. V gene TRBV12-3 or TRBV12-4 combines with J gene TRBJ2-2; D not resolved. The CDR3 totals 14 residues. Trimming removed 4 bases from V and 3 bases from J, with 9 bases in between. CDR3 loop: CASSSTGYTGELFF. For the CDR3, the DNA is TGTGCCAGCAGTTCGACTGGATACACCGGGGAGCTGTTTTTT.

This clonotype came up many times. The rearrangement uses TRBV6-5 and TRBJ2-3; maybe TRBD1 (5 bases). The CDR3 is made up of 12 amino acids. Looked up from germline, CDR1 is MNHEY and CDR2 is SVGAGI. Trimming left V 4 bases short and J 4 bases short, with 6 bases between. In DNA form, the CDR3 reads TGTGCCAGCAGTTCAGGGTCAGATACGCAGTATTTT. Translated: CASSSGSDTQYF.

The chain uses TRBV3-1 and TRBJ2-5, with D possibly being TRBD1 or TRBD2 (5 bases each). V dropped 1 base and J dropped 6 bases, with 6 bases sitting between them. The CDR3 has 12 amino acids. From germline, CDR1 is LGHDT and CDR2 YNNKEL (reference sequence). CDR3 loop: CASSQGGKTQYF. The DNA for the CDR3 is TGTGCCAGCAGCCAAGGGGGGAAGACCCAGTACTTC.

This clonotype was counted between two and nine times. The chain carries TRBV7-9 and TRBJ2-5; the match to TRBD1 covers 10 bases. After removal of 3 bases from V and 0 bases from J, the junction contained 1 base not matched to a gene. The CDR3 contains 15 residues. The V gene's germline CDR1 is SEHNR and CDR2 FQNEAQ (reference sequence). As DNA, the CDR3 is TGTGCCAGCAGCTTGGGACAGGGGCACCAAGAGACCCAGTACTTC. Translated, it gives CASSLGQGHQETQYF.

This clonotype showed up many times. This CDR3 reads CASRQLAPTGELFF. The DNA of the CDR3 is TGTGCCAGCAGGCAACTAGCGCCCACCGGGGAGCTGTTTTTT. The chain employs TRBV6-1 and TRBJ2-2; 7 nucleotides match TRBD2. Germline V lookup: CDR1 MNHNS, CDR2 SASEGT. CDR3 length: 14 amino acids. V gave up 6 bases and J gave up 4 bases; unmatched junction bases: 5.

The chain uses TRBV29-1 and TRBJ1-2, with D possibly TRBD1 on 5 matching bases. Germline CDR1 is SQVTM and CDR2 is ANQGSEA. V gave up 5 bases and J gave up 6 bases, with 13 bases separating them. This CDR3 spans 12 amino acids. CDR3 region: CSVPGQRDGYTF. CDR3 bases: TGCAGCGTTCCAGGGCAAAGGGATGGCTACACCTTC.

Concerning this clonotype itself: The junction and the germline gene differ at one end; a read error may be behind it. The chain employs TRBV10-3 and TRBJ2-7, with 8 bases matching TRBD1. The CDR3 contains 14 residues. In germline, CDR1 is ENHRY, CDR2 SYGVKD. As DNA, the CDR3 is TGTGCCATCAGTGATCCTGGAGGGGGGACAGGTGGTAGGTTC. Translation gives CAISDPGGGTGGRF.

This clonotype occurred a few times. The J gene is TRBJ2-2, the V gene TRBV7-2; D is possibly TRBD2 (6 bases). The CDR3 is made up of 14 amino acids. V was shortened by 5 bases and J by 2 bases, with 9 bases between the two germline ends. CDR1 is SGHTA and CDR2 is FQGNSA in the germline V gene. The CDR3 DNA reads as TGTGCCAGCAGCCGGGACTTCAACACCGGGGAGCTGTTTTTT. Its protein product is CASSRDFNTGELFF.

The chain couples TRBV6-5 to TRBJ1-1, with D perhaps matching TRBD1 (5 bases). The germline CDR1 and CDR2 sequences are MNHEY and SVGAGI. This CDR3 contains 15 residues. The V end lost 1 base, the J end lost 1 base, and 10 bases lay between the germline ends. The DNA for the CDR3 is TGTGCCAGCAGTTACTGGGACGGGTCGAACACTGAAGCTTTCTTT. Translating it yields CASSYWDGSNTEAFF.

The V call is TRBV6-2 or TRBV6-3, the J call TRBJ2-2; D remains ambiguous. The CDR3 is 14 residues long. The V and J ends lost 9 bases and 6 bases respectively, with 17 bases between them. Germline values: CDR1 MNHEY, CDR2 SVGEGT. The DNA of the CDR3 is TGTGCCAGGCTGACGGACGGTTTCCCCGGGGAGCTGTTTTTT. Translated: CARLTDGFPGELFF.

In its sample, this clonotype was seen a few times. The chain couples TRBV20-1 to TRBJ1-5, with TRBD1 matching over 7 bases. The CDR3 covers 17 residues. From germline, CDR1 is DFQATT and CDR2 SNEGSKA (reference sequence). With V trimmed by 0 bases and J by 2 bases, 10 bases remained unmatched. The CDR3 nucleotides read TGCAGTGCTAGAGATGGGGACAGAGGGATCGGCAATCAGCCCCAGCATTTT. Translated, it gives CSARDGDRGIGNQPQHF.

V usage is TRBV15 and J usage is TRBJ2-7; the match to TRBD2 covers 9 bases. The CDR3 extends over 14 amino acids. With V trimmed by 7 bases and J by 3 bases, 7 bases remained unmatched. Germline values: CDR1 LNHNV, CDR2 YYDKDF (reference sequence). The CDR3 DNA sequence: TGTGCCACCAAGGGCGGGGGGGATCACTACGAGCAGTACTTC. Protein: CATKGGGDHYEQYF.

The chain recombines TRBV7-8 with TRBJ2-3; TRBD2 matches 10 bases. Unmatched junction bases numbered 3, after V lost 0 bases and J lost 3 bases. Looked up from germline, CDR1 is SGHVS and CDR2 is FQNEAQ. The CDR3 runs to 16 residues. This CDR3 is CASSLALAGVTDTQYF. The CDR3 region has the DNA TGTGCCAGCAGCTTAGCTCTAGCGGGAGTTACAGATACGCAGTATTTT. The variable domain in full, with the rest retrieved from reference TRBV7-8 and TRBJ2-3, is GAGVSQSPRYKVAKRGQDVALRCDPISGHVSLFWYQQALGQGPEFLTYFQNEAQLDKSGLPSDRFFAERPEGSVSTLKIQRTQQEDSAVYLCASSLALAGVTDTQYFGPGTRLTVL.